This TCR beta chain was captured in a study of breast tumors, draining lymph nodes, adjacent tissues. Axillary draining lymph nodes of breast cancer patients supplied the node samples. The table lists this clonotype with many counts. The antigen is undetermined. General study points: The lymph node origin of tumor T cells was framed as consistent with a hypothesis, not demonstrated. Tumor repertoires ranked between lymph nodes and nontumor tissue in diversity, with V and J gene preferences. Luminal-like breast cancer showed significantly higher tumor–nontumor repertoire similarity than basal-like. The data were judged consistent with most tumor T cells coming from lymph node and expanding in tumor.

TCRdb called the multiplex PCR reads again in MiXCR, with one record for every CDR3 protein. This repertoire shows approximately 300,000 distinct CDR3 sequences, 30% found once; its top ten account for under 1.2%. Germline lookup yields CDR1 MGHDK and CDR2 SYGVNS. The CDR3 extends over 15 amino acids. V lost 2 bases, J lost 8 bases, and 18 bases lay in between. The source material was axillary lymph node tissue. The TCR was taken from a female donor with breast cancer. Some clones in this sample may be carry-over from other donors' samples. This chain joins TRBV25-1 and TRBJ1-2; the D gene is possibly TRBD1 (6 bases). CDR3 residues: CASSEGTDGGRGYTF. CDR3 coding DNA: TGTGCCAGCAGTGAAGGAACCGATGGGGGGCGAGGCTACACCTTC.